The 29 T cell receptor beta chains presented below share a single source sample, sequenced in a study of T cells in Graves' hyperthyroidism and ophthalmopathy. The source material, RNA transcripts, was used to amplify TCR beta CDR3 regions. First-round RT-PCR with HTBI primers amplified the TCR CDR3 region. TCRdb called the multiplex PCR reads again in MiXCR, with one record for every CDR3 protein. The sample holds 90,000 to 120,000 distinct CDR3 sequences, 15% to 20% seen once. The sequenced material came from blood. These receptors all stem from a woman aged 50 to 65 with Graves' hyperthyroidism.

This clonotype was counted between two and nine times. The chain couples TRBV19 to TRBJ2-1, with TRBD2 matching over 7 bases. The germline V gene has CDR1 LNHDA and CDR2 SQIVND (reference sequence). V lost 4 bases and J lost 1; bases outside the gene matches: 4. This CDR3 region has 15 residues. Written as DNA, the CDR3 is TGTGCCAGTAGTAGCGGGAGAACGTCCTACAATGAGCAGTTCTTC. Translation gives CASSSGRTSYNEQFF. The full variable domain, with the rest looked up from reference TRBV19 and TRBJ2-1, is DGGITQSPKYLFRKEGQNVTLSCEQNLNHDAMYWYRQDPGQGLRLIYYSQIVNDFQKGDIAEGYSVSREKKESFPLTVTSAQKNPTAFYLCASSSGRTSYNEQFFGPGTRLTVL.

This clonotype appeared many times. This chain links TRBV19 with TRBJ1-1; 7 bases are a match to TRBD1. The germline V gene has CDR1 LNHDA and CDR2 SQIVND (reference sequence). V shed 7 bases and J 0 bases; nucleotides not matched to a gene: 5. This CDR3 has 14 residues. In DNA form, the CDR3 reads TGTGCCAGTAAAGGACAGGAGCTGAACACTGAAGCTTTCTTT. Its protein is CASKGQELNTEAFF.

This clonotype was counted ten times or more. This chain connects TRBV10-3 to TRBJ2-7, with D perhaps TRBD2 (6 bases). The germline gives CDR1 ENHRY, CDR2 SYGVKD. V was clipped by 8 bases and J by 2 bases, with 16 bases between them. CDR3 length: 14 residues. Here the CDR3 DNA reads TGTGCCATCTGGAGTGGACTACCCACCTACGAGCAGTACTTC. Its protein is CAIWSGLPTYEQYF.

This clonotype showed up many times. V gene TRBV4-1 combines with J gene TRBJ2-7; no clear D. V was cut by 0 bases and J by 3 bases, with 6 bases left in between. CDR1 MGHRA and CDR2 YSYEKL come from the germline V gene. The CDR3 is 13 residues long. The CDR3 is CASSQDYYYEQYF. In DNA form, the CDR3 reads TGCGCCAGCAGCCAAGATTACTACTACGAGCAGTACTTC.

In its sample, this clonotype was seen many times. The V gene is TRBV27, the J gene TRBJ2-1; 10 nucleotides agree with TRBD2. The germline V gene encodes CDR1 MNHEY and CDR2 SMNVEV (reference sequence). CDR3 length: 14 amino acids. V lost 3 bases to trimming and J lost 6 bases; unmatched junction nucleotides: 2. CDR3: CASSLASGGNEQFF. As DNA, the CDR3 is TGTGCCAGCAGTTTGGCTAGCGGGGGCAATGAGCAGTTCTTC.

The V and J genes are TRBV11-2 and TRBJ2-1; either TRBD1 or TRBD2 may fit D (5 bases each). The CDR3 totals 12 residues. Germline CDR1 is SGHAT and CDR2 is FQNNGV. Trimming pared 3 bases from V and 11 bases from J, leaving 11 bases between. The CDR3 bases are TGTGCCAGCAGCTTCTCCGGGACCCAGCAGTTCTTC. It translates to CASSFSGTQQFF. Together with reference TRBV11-2 and TRBJ2-1, the CDR3 gives the full variable domain: EAGVAQSPRYKIIEKRQSVAFWCNPISGHATLYWYQQILGQGPKLLIQFQNNGVVDDSQLPKDRFSAERLKGVDSTLKIQPAKLEDSAVYLCASSFSGTQQFFGPGTRLTVL.

On this clonotype itself: A clone one base away is much larger, so this may be a read error. This CDR3 fails to terminate in the conserved phenylalanine or tryptophan, so it likely reflects a read error. The chain uses TRBV19 and TRBJ1-4; possibly TRBD1 for D (6 bases). Germline V gene sequence: CDR1 LNHDA, CDR2 SQIVND (reference sequence). V lost 5 bases and J 2 bases, leaving 6 bases between the germline ends. The CDR3 extends over 13 amino acids. CDR3 sequence: CASSGQTNEKLFL. The CDR3 DNA follows: TGTGCCAGTAGTGGACAGACTAATGAAAAACTGTTTCTT.

This clonotype came up many times. J is TRBJ1-4 and V is TRBV10-3; no definite D call. The germline CDR1 and CDR2 sequences are ENHRY and SYGVKD. This CDR3 has 13 amino acids. V was shortened by 6 bases and J by 5 bases, with 10 bases between the two germline ends. This chain's CDR3 is CAIRRDLNEKLFF. The CDR3 coding sequence is TGTGCCATCAGGAGGGATTTGAATGAAAAACTGTTTTTT.

This clonotype was seen repeatedly, ten times or more. V and J are TRBV29-1 and TRBJ2-5; 14 bases line up with TRBD2. V trimming: 6 bases; J trimming: 5 bases; junction bases outside the gene matches: 8. There are 15 residues in the CDR3. Germline V gene sequence: CDR1 SQVTM, CDR2 ANQGSEA. The CDR3 reads CSVETSGREGETQYF. The CDR3 bases are TGCAGCGTGGAGACTAGCGGGAGGGAGGGGGAGACCCAGTACTTC.

This clonotype came up many times. V is TRBV13 and J is TRBJ2-1; 14 positions match TRBD2. Trimming took 3 bases from V and 7 from J; bases not matched to a gene: 2. This CDR3 comprises 15 residues. Germline V CDR1 and CDR2: PRHDT, FYEKMQ (reference sequence). The CDR3: CASSFRTSGRNEQFF. For the CDR3, the DNA is TGTGCCAGCAGCTTTCGGACTAGCGGGAGGAATGAGCAGTTCTTC.

This clonotype was observed at least ten times. The rearrangement joins TRBV7-3 to TRBJ2-2; tentative D call: TRBD1 (5 bases). V lost 4 bases and J 4 bases, leaving 10 bases between the germline ends. Germline CDR1 and CDR2: SGHTA and FQGTGA. The CDR3 runs 14 residues. Written as DNA, the CDR3 is TGTGCCAGCAGCTATCAGGGAATCACCGGGGAGCTGTTTTTT. The encoded protein is CASSYQGITGELFF.

This clonotype was observed at least ten times. V and J are TRBV2 and TRBJ1-2, with D hard to call. This CDR3 contains 15 residues. CDR1 is SNHLY and CDR2 is FYNNEI in the germline V gene. V lost 7 bases and J 0 bases, leaving 15 bases between the germline ends. The chain's CDR3 is CASNETEKANYGYTF. CDR3 DNA sequence: TGTGCCAGCAACGAGACGGAAAAGGCTAACTATGGCTACACCTTC.

This clonotype has ten or more counts. The chain combines TRBV9 with TRBJ2-5; a weak D match, TRBD2 (6 bases). The germline V gene encodes CDR1 SGDLS and CDR2 YYNGEE. The CDR3 is 14 residues long. With 4 bases removed from V and 1 base from J, the gap between germline ends came to 11 bases. The CDR3 bases are TGTGCCAGCAGCTTAGGGGACTCCCAAGAGACCCAGTACTTC. This codes for CASSLGDSQETQYF.

Remarks on this clonotype: A read error is possible here, since a much larger clone lies one base away. The chain couples TRBV4-1 to TRBJ2-7; 9 nucleotides align to TRBD1. Germline lookup yields CDR1 MGHRA and CDR2 YSYEKL. The CDR3 contains 13 residues. Germline trimming cut 4 bases from V and 8 bases from J; bases unmatched to any gene: 6. CDR3 DNA: TGCGCCAGCAGCCGGATCGGACAGGGGAAGCAGTACTTC. This gives the protein CASSRIGQGKQYF.

This clonotype was seen many times. The chain has TRBV12-3 or TRBV12-4 and TRBJ2-1; 8 bases line up with TRBD2. The length of the CDR3 is 13 residues. After removal of 2 bases from V and 8 bases from J, the junction contained 2 bases not matched to a gene. The DNA of the CDR3 is TGTGCCAGCAGTTTATTAGCGGGACATGAGCAGTTCTTC. Its protein product is CASSLLAGHEQFF.

The rearrangement joins TRBV25-1 to TRBJ2-4; no firm D call. The CDR3 is 12 amino acids. The V and J ends lost 5 bases and 7 bases respectively, with 9 bases between them. CDR1 and CDR2 from the germline V gene are MGHDK and SYGVNS. CDR3 nucleotides: TGTGCCAGCAGTTCAGAGATGAACATTCAGTACTTC. Translated: CASSSEMNIQYF.

Comments on this clonotype: With a much larger clone just one base away, this may be a read error. This sequence joins TRBV2 and TRBJ2-3, with TRBD2 matching over 7 bases. This CDR3 region has 14 residues. The germline V gene has CDR1 SNHLY and CDR2 FYNNEI. The CDR3 DNA sequence: TGTACCAGCAGTGGGACTATGGGGTCAGATACGCAGTATTTT. It translates to CTSSGTMGSDTQYF.

This clonotype was detected only a few times. This may be a read error, as it is one base from a much larger clone. V is TRBV6-2 or TRBV6-3 and J is TRBJ2-5; D might be TRBD2 (6 bases). The CDR3 length is 15 residues. Germline CDR1 MNHEY, CDR2 SVGEGT. The CDR3 here is CASSYATRFRETQHF. The DNA for the CDR3 is TGTGCCAGCAGTTACGCGACTAGGTTCCGAGAGACCCAGCACTTC.

This clonotype was seen ten or more times. This sequence joins TRBV19 and TRBJ1-2; 9 bases match TRBD1. Germline CDR1 LNHDA, CDR2 SQIVND (reference sequence). This CDR3 is built from 13 residues. The V gene end was trimmed by 6 bases and the J gene end by 7 bases; junction bases not matched to a gene: 6. The CDR3 region is CASSKDRGSGYTF. In DNA form, the CDR3 reads TGTGCCAGTAGCAAGGACAGGGGATCTGGCTACACCTTC. The variable domain in full, completed from reference TRBV19 and TRBJ1-2, reads DGGITQSPKYLFRKEGQNVTLSCEQNLNHDAMYWYRQDPGQGLRLIYYSQIVNDFQKGDIAEGYSVSREKKESFPLTVTSAQKNPTAFYLCASSKDRGSGYTFGSGTRLTVV.

Many counts were recorded for this clonotype. This sequence joins TRBV9 and TRBJ2-7; 9 positions match TRBD1. Germline V gene data show CDR1 as SGDLS and CDR2 as YYNGEE. The V gene end was trimmed by 3 bases and the J gene end by 2 bases; junction bases not matched to a gene: 3. This CDR3 contains 14 residues. For the CDR3, the DNA is TGTGCCAGCAGCGCGGGACAGGGACCCTACGAGCAGTACGTC. Encoded protein: CASSAGQGPYEQYV.

This clonotype appeared many times. V is TRBV5-1 and J is TRBJ1-2; D call uncertain. The CDR3 has 15 amino acids. Trimming shortened V by 2 bases and J by 1 base, and 12 bases separated the two germline ends. CDR1 is SGHRS, CDR2 YFSETQ, per germline. The CDR3 sequence: CASSFGSGINYGYTF. The CDR3 DNA follows: TGCGCCAGCAGCTTTGGGTCGGGGATTAACTATGGCTACACCTTC.

This clonotype has ten or more counts. This chain connects TRBV12-3 or TRBV12-4 to TRBJ1-5; D not resolved. This CDR3 is built from 12 residues. Trimming left V 5 bases short and J 8 bases short, with 10 bases between. CDR3 sequence (DNA): TGTGCCAGCAGTCGAGGGAGTGAGCCCCAGCATTTT. Its protein is CASSRGSEPQHF.

There are many counts of this clonotype. The gene calls are TRBV7-2 and TRBJ2-3; D is possibly TRBD1 (5 bases). The CDR3 covers 17 residues. Germline V gives CDR1 SGHTA, CDR2 FQGNSA. The germline V and J ends were trimmed by 4 bases and 0 bases, with 17 bases remaining between them. Here the CDR3 reads CASSSPTHSGSTDTQYF. DNA of the CDR3: TGTGCCAGCAGCTCTCCCACCCACTCAGGGAGCACAGATACGCAGTATTTT.

This clonotype was seen only a few times. Given a much more abundant clone one base away, this may be a read error. The V gene is TRBV10-3, the J gene TRBJ2-7, with D unresolved. In germline, CDR1 is ENHRY, CDR2 SYGVKD. This CDR3 comprises 14 residues. The CDR3 nucleotides are TGTGCCACCAGTGAGTCGTTGGGGAAGTACGAGCAGTACGTC. Protein product: CATSESLGKYEQYV.

This clonotype has a count of ten or more. The chain links TRBV27 to TRBJ1-2, with 9 nucleotides matching TRBD1. The V gene's germline CDR1 is MNHEY and CDR2 SMNVEV (reference sequence). The V and J ends lost 3 bases and 7 bases, in that order; junction bases with no gene match: 6. The CDR3 totals 14 residues. Here the CDR3 DNA reads TGTGCCAGCAGTTTTGACAGGGGGAGGGCTGGCTACACCTTC. Translating it yields CASSFDRGRAGYTF.

This clonotype was detected only a few times. A much bigger clone sits one base away, suggesting this may be a read error. Because the CDR3 is missing its conserved closing phenylalanine or tryptophan, this is likely a read error. The rearrangement uses TRBV24-1 and TRBJ2-2; D could derive from TRBD1 or TRBD2 (5 bases each). Trimming stripped 4 bases from V and 6 bases from J, with 8 bases between. Germline V gene lookup returns CDR1 KGHDR and CDR2 SFDVKD. The CDR3 spans 13 residues. This chain's CDR3 is CATSDWGPGELFS. The CDR3 DNA sequence: TGTGCCACCAGTGACTGGGGACCCGGGGAGCTGTTTTCT.

This clonotype was detected a few times. A clone one base away is much larger, so this may be a read error. The CDR3 bases are TGCAGTGCTAGAGAGCGAGAGCAGGGGGGGGGTTTTTCCTTC. Its protein product is CSAREREQGGGFSF. J is TRBJ1-2 and V is TRBV20-1, with TRBD1 matching over 7 bases. CDR1 is DFQATT, CDR2 SNEGSKA, per germline (reference sequence). CDR3 length: 14 residues.

This clonotype appeared many times. The V and J genes are TRBV3-1 and TRBJ2-7; D might be TRBD2 (6 bases). CDR1 and CDR2 (germline): LGHDT, YNNKEL (reference sequence). The CDR3 is 16 amino acids. V lost 1 base and J 6 bases, leaving 19 bases between the germline ends. CDR3 loop: CASSQGNATGAPEQYV. The CDR3, as DNA: TGTGCCAGCAGCCAAGGGAACGCGACGGGAGCTCCCGAGCAGTACGTC.

This clonotype has a count of ten or more. The chain is built from TRBV28 and TRBJ1-6; tentatively, D is TRBD1 (5 bases). Germline V gene sequence: CDR1 MDHEN, CDR2 SYDVKM. This CDR3 spans 18 amino acids. Trimming cost V 7 bases and J 7 bases, with 26 bases left between them. CDR3 loop: CASTDGLWRTGGNSPLHF. The DNA for the CDR3 is TGTGCCAGCACCGACGGACTTTGGCGAACCGGGGGAAATTCACCCCTCCACTTT.